This TCR beta chain came from a study of T cell changes during pregnancy in multiple sclerosis (dated by TCRdb to between 2019 and 2020). About the full investigation: The study examined how the T cell repertoire changed over the course of pregnancy in women with multiple sclerosis.

With regard to this clone: The target of this receptor is not known. Base qualities are missing; no much larger clone stands one base away.

From a lookup of the germline V gene (reference sequence), CDR1 and CDR2 are GTSNPN and SVGIG. The CDR3 numbers 14 residues from cysteine through phenylalanine. CDR3 DNA only is kept here, 42 bases in frame from base 1. V loses 7 bases of germline sequence and J loses 2 bases, and the interval between the two ends is 18 bases. Receptor libraries were prepared by the immunoSEQ multiplex PCR assay. Entries here come from immuneACCESS through TCRdb and include only in-frame sequences with V and J called. Some clones fail to appear in such tables; in the studies checked, an unresolved V gene covers under half of the shortfall, and the cause of the remainder is unknown. For this sample there are tens of thousands of clones; 85% to 95% appear just once. 1% to 1.5% of the sample goes to the ten largest clones.

This clonotype originated in a female donor with multiple sclerosis, enrolled in a pregnancy study. The source material was peripheral blood. The rearranged chain carries TRBV30 and TRBJ2-7, and TRBD2 may be the D gene, going by 6 matching bases. This receptor has the CDR3 CAYYLSAGPYEQYF. The sequenced DNA: TGTGCCTACTACTTATCGGCGGGACCCTACGAGCAGTACTTC.